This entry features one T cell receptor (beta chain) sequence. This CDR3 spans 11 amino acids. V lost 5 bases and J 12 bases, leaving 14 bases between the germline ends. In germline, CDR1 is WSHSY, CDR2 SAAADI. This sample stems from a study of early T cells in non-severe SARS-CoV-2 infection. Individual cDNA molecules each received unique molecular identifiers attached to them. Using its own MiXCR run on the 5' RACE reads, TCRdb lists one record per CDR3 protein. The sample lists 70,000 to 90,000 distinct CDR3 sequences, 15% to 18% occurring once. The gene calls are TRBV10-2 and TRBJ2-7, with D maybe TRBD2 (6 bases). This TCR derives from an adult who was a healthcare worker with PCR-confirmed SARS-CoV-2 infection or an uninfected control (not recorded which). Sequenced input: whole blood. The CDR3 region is CASSSTGTWYF. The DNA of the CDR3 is TGCGCCAGCAGTTCAACCGGGACTTGGTACTTC.